The entry below describes one T cell receptor beta chain. With 6 bases removed from V and 0 bases from J, the gap between germline ends came to 20 bases. The CDR3 is 17 residues long. Germline assignment: CDR1 SNHLY and CDR2 FYNNEI. Depth targeted 1 in 200,000 to 1 in 1 million T cells, averaging roughly 9.7x coverage per clonotype. Clones were read by immunoSEQ multiplex PCR, and TCRdb kept only the in-frame ones, dropping some. The repertoire holds some 50,000 clones, 45% to 60% seen once, with roughly a quarter in the top ten. The sample originates from a study of cytotoxic CD8 clonotypes in ibrutinib-treated CLL.

The TCR was taken from a human donor with chronic lymphocytic leukemia. The source material was PBMCs, sampled after 24 months of ibrutinib treatment. The chain couples TRBV2 to TRBJ1-1, with a weak D call TRBD1 (5 bases). Written as DNA, the CDR3 is TGTGCCAGCAGAGGGGAGACGGGGAAAACAATGAACACTGAAGCTTTCTTT. It codes for CASRGETGKTMNTEAFF.